This T cell receptor beta chain was profiled in a study of Graves' ophthalmopathy and Graves' hyperthyroidism (dated 2018 in TCRdb). As for the study more broadly: Peripheral blood was collected before any treatment was given, at the time of initial diagnosis. The study used TCR beta repertoire signatures to distinguish Graves' ophthalmopathy from Graves' hyperthyroidism and to predict progression to ophthalmopathy. In total, 135 blood samples were TCR-sequenced: roughly 45 ophthalmopathy, roughly 80 hyperthyroidism and 17 hyperthyroidism-to-ophthalmopathy patients. To explore V-J signatures distinguishing ophthalmopathy from hyperthyroidism, a discovery set of approximately 100 patients (about 44 ophthalmopathy, 57 stable hyperthyroidism) was enrolled. An independent validation cohort was composed of roughly 18 hyperthyroidism patients and around 16 patients who later progressed from hyperthyroidism to ophthalmopathy. In roughly 6 hyperthyroidism patients, T-cell repertoires of thyroid tissue and blood were compared. After sampling, hyperthyroidism patients received methimazole starting at 30 mg daily, and ophthalmopathy patients received high-dose intravenous methylprednisolone. For training and testing, the roughly 97 patients in the discovery cohort were randomly divided in a 7:3 ratio. Broader findings and caveats from the paper: In validation, the model predicted ophthalmopathy progression with 70.59% sensitivity and approximately 72% specificity; more than ten predicted patients were CT-confirmed with GO in a median of around 6 months. Sample size was not statistically predetermined, and group allocation was not concealed from the investigators. Ophthalmopathy was separated from stable hyperthyroidism by the 13-signature model with roughly 87% sensitivity and 81% to 84% specificity in cross-validation and with 80%/75% in the test set. Most expanded thyroid clonotypes with a frequency above 0.001 also appeared in blood, which suggests that blood repertoires may reflect the immune response in the thyroid.

Trimming costs V 6 bases and J 1 base, and their ends lie 10 bases apart. From the cysteine through the phenylalanine, the CDR3 covers 13 amino acids. Only CDR3 DNA is held: 39 bases, read in frame from base 1. The CDR1 and CDR2 encoded by the germline V gene are MDHEN and SYDVKM. Ophthalmopathy patients had moderately to severely active disease, Clinical Activity Score of at least 3, NOSPECS grade of at least 4, and disease duration under 3 months. Patients were excluded if they had other autoimmune diseases, uncontrolled infections, pregnancy or lactation. Clinical symptoms, serum thyroxine, TRAb, thyroid ultrasound and orbital computed tomography were used for diagnosis. PBMCs were isolated from about 10 ml of fresh peripheral blood by Ficoll-Paque density gradient centrifugation. Total RNA was extracted using Trizol reagent, and RNA quality was checked on an Agilent 2100 Bioanalyzer. To note about this clonotype: It lacks a known antigen. No clone much larger than this one lies a single base away; base qualities are absent.

For repertoire sequencing, the TCR beta CDR3 regions were amplified from RNA transcripts. The first round was an RT-PCR using HTBI primers with the Qiagen OneStep RT-PCR kit, and this first round was followed by a second-round multiplex PCR, then size selection and purification. Libraries were sequenced paired-end with 100 bp reads on an Illumina HiSeq2000. The original methods were these. SOAPnuke was used for read processing, and reads with adapters, uncalled bases, a mean Phred below 15, or no exact constant-primer or identifier match were discarded. COPE v1.2.5 was used to merge the high-quality paired reads. Each unique nucleotide sequence was defined as a clonotype, and clonotypes were aligned to IMGT TRB V, D and J references with MiTCR v1.1. Analysis was restricted to V-J combinations with a frequency above 0.0001, which covered about 99% of repertoires. A TCR clonal expansion and chaos score per V-J combination was defined as the ratio of F50 clonal expansion to chaos observed in the TCRdist matrix. Welch's t-statistics and random forest were used to reduce features to about 13 V-J combinations, which were fed into a naive Bayes classifier. The Morisita-Horn index was used to measure how similar the thyroid and blood repertoires were. In-frame beta chains were kept once TCRdb had trimmed the public reads at Q25 with fastp and called clones with MiXCR. Records with the same CDR3 protein are collapsed into one entry carrying the most frequent genes and DNA. TCRdb's processing, not the study's, gives the V and J calls here. The sample table contains 200,000 to 250,000 distinct CDR3 sequences; only one count was recorded for around a fifth of them. The ten largest clones capture roughly 42% of the sample.

Sample: peripheral blood. In this chain, TRBV28 is recombined with TRBJ2-7, with TRBD2 as a weak D call on 5 bases. This TCR was sampled from a woman aged 45-59 years with Graves' ophthalmopathy. Donor details come from another sample of the same person, matched by shared clones. CDR3 region: CASSVPGSYEQYF. The DNA sequence is given as TGTGCCAGCAGCGTGCCGGGGTCCTACGAGCAGTACTTC.